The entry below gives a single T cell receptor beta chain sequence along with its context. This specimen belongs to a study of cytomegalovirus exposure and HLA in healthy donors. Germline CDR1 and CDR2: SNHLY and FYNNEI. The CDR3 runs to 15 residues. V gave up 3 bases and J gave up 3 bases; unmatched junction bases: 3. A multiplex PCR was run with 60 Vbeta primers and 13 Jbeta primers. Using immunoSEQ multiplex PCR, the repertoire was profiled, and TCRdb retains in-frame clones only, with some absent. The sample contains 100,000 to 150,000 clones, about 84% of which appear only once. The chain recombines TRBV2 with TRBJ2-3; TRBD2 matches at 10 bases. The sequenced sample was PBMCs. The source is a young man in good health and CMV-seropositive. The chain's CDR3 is CASSDIAGGTDTQYF. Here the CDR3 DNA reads TGTGCCAGCAGTGACATAGCGGGAGGTACAGATACGCAGTATTTT.